A selection of T cell receptor beta chains follows, all from one sample in a study of T cell responses to AZD1222 COVID-19 vaccine. The data were produced by immunoSEQ multiplex PCR, yet TCRdb's version contains in-frame clones alone and is incomplete. The sample has approximately 190,000 clones; about nine tenths are singletons. The specimen comprised peripheral blood, sampled on day 0 of MenACWY control vaccination. The receptor set was obtained from an adult in good health. The CDR3 runs from the conserved cysteine through the conserved F or W. The order of the fields is clone size, J gene, D gene, V gene, CDR3 protein, CDR3 DNA. The D gene is left open where the match is weak. The size field is filled for only some rows; it gives once, few, many or a size class.

clone_size: -; j_call: TRBJ2-7; d_call: TRBD2; v_call: TRBV5-1; cdr3_aa: CASSAERGVYEQYF; cdr3_nt: TGCGCCAGCAGCGCCGAGCGGGGGGTCTACGAGCAGTACTTC
clone_size: -; j_call: TRBJ2-2; d_call: TRBD1; v_call: TRBV9; cdr3_aa: CASSYGTGVGELFF; cdr3_nt: TGTGCCAGCAGCTACGGGACAGGGGTCGGGGAGCTGTTTTTT
clone_size: -; j_call: TRBJ2-1; d_call: TRBD2; v_call: TRBV29-1; cdr3_aa: CSVDQVAGGYNEQFF; cdr3_nt: TGCAGCGTTGACCAGGTAGCGGGGGGTTACAATGAGCAGTTCTTC
clone_size: -; j_call: TRBJ2-5; d_call: -; v_call: TRBV2; cdr3_aa: CASHREQETQYF; cdr3_nt: TGTGCCAGCCACAGGGAGCAAGAGACCCAGTACTTC
clone_size: -; j_call: TRBJ1-5; d_call: -; v_call: TRBV20-1; cdr3_aa: CSAGNQPQHF; cdr3_nt: TGCAGTGCTGGAAATCAGCCCCAGCATTTT
clone_size: -; j_call: TRBJ1-1; d_call: -; v_call: TRBV5-5; cdr3_aa: CASSRRFGLTNTEAFF; cdr3_nt: TGTGCCAGCAGCCGGCGTTTCGGGCTTACGAACACTGAAGCTTTCTTT
clone_size: -; j_call: TRBJ2-2; d_call: -; v_call: TRBV30; cdr3_aa: CAWKGRVSTGELFF; cdr3_nt: TGTGCCTGGAAAGGCAGGGTTTCAACCGGGGAGCTGTTTTTT
clone_size: -; j_call: TRBJ1-1; d_call: TRBD1; v_call: TRBV27; cdr3_aa: CASRPLEGALGTEAFF; cdr3_nt: TGTGCCAGCAGGCCCTTGGAGGGGGCGCTCGGGACTGAAGCTTTCTTT
clone_size: -; j_call: TRBJ2-2; d_call: -; v_call: TRBV7-9; cdr3_aa: CASSPLGNTGELFF; cdr3_nt: TGTGCCAGCAGCCCATTAGGGAACACCGGGGAGCTGTTTTTT
clone_size: -; j_call: TRBJ1-3; d_call: -; v_call: TRBV12-2; cdr3_aa: CASRLGAVSGNTIYF; cdr3_nt: TGTGCAAGTCGCTTAGGCGCAGTCTCTGGAAACACCATATATTTT
clone_size: -; j_call: TRBJ2-3; d_call: TRBD1; v_call: TRBV4-3; cdr3_aa: CASSRTGTGPTDTQYF; cdr3_nt: TGCGCCAGCAGCCGAACCGGGACAGGGCCCACAGATACGCAGTATTTT
clone_size: -; j_call: TRBJ1-1; d_call: TRBD1; v_call: TRBV14; cdr3_aa: CASSQDRGTLNPNTEAFF; cdr3_nt: TGTGCCAGCAGCCAAGACAGGGGGACTCTCAATCCCAACACTGAAGCTTTCTTT
clone_size: -; j_call: TRBJ2-7; d_call: -; v_call: TRBV28; cdr3_aa: CASSRTGYEQYF; cdr3_nt: TGTGCCAGCAGTAGGACTGGCTACGAGCAGTACTTC
clone_size: once; j_call: TRBJ1-4; d_call: -; v_call: TRBV15; cdr3_aa: CATSRERVGQQVLPNEKLFF; cdr3_nt: TGTGCCACCAGCAGAGAAAGGGTTGGACAGCAAGTACTCCCTAATGAAAAACTGTTTTTT
clone_size: -; j_call: TRBJ2-3; d_call: -; v_call: TRBV21-1; cdr3_aa: CASSKALDFSAGGSTDTQYF; cdr3_nt: TGTGCCAGCAGCAAAGCTCTAGATTTCTCGGCGGGAGGAAGCACAGATACGCAGTATTTT
clone_size: -; j_call: TRBJ1-3; d_call: TRBD1; v_call: TRBV30; cdr3_aa: CAWSGTGSGNTIYF; cdr3_nt: TGTGCCTGGAGCGGGACAGGGTCTGGAAACACCATATATTTT